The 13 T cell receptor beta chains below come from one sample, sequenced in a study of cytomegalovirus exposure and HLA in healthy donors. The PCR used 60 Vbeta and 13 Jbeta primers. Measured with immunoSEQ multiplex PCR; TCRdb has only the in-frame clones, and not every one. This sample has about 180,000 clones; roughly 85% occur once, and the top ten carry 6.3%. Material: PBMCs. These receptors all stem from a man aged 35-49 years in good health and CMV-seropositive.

The CDR3 sequence is CASSPASGAYEQYF. DNA of the CDR3: TGCGCCAGCAGCCCGGCTTCAGGGGCTTACGAGCAGTACTTC. The chain combines TRBV4-1 with TRBJ2-7; D may be TRBD1 (6 bases). Trimming stripped 4 bases from V and 4 bases from J, with 14 bases between. This CDR3 is built from 14 residues. CDR1 is MGHRA, CDR2 YSYEKL, per germline.

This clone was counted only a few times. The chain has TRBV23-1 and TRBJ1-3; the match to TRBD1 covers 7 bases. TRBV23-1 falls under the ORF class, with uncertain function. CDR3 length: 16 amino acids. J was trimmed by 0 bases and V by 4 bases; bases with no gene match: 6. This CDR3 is CASSLRGLSSGNTIYF. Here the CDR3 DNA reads TGCGCCAGCAGTCTGAGGGGGCTATCCTCTGGAAACACCATATATTTT.

CDR3 sequence (DNA): TGTGCCAGCAGCGCCTACGTTTTGGGACAGCAAGAGACCCAGTACTTC. This codes for CASSAYVLGQQETQYF. The chain recombines TRBV2 with TRBJ2-5; 7 bases map to TRBD1. Germline assignment: CDR1 SNHLY and CDR2 FYNNEI. The CDR3 has 16 amino acids. V lost 6 bases, J lost 2 bases, and 12 bases stayed unmatched.

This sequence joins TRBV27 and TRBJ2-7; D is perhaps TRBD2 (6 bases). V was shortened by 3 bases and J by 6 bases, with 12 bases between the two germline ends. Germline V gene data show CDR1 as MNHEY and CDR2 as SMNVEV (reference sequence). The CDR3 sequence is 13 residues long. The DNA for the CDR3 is TGTGCCAGCAGTTTCGGGAGTTATTTCGAGCAGTACTTC. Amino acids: CASSFGSYFEQYF.

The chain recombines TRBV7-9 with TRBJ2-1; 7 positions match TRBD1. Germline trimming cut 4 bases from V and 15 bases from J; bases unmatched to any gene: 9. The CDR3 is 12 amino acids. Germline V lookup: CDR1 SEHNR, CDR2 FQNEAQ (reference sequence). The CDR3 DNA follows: TGTGCCAGCAGCTCGACAGGGCCGGATCTGTTCTTC. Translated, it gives CASSSTGPDLFF.

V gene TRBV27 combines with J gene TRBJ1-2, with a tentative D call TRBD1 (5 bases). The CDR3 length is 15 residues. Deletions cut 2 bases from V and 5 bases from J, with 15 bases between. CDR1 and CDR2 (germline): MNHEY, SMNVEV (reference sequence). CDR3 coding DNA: TGTGCCAGCAGTTTACAGGGAGGCCAAATTTATGGCTACACCTTC. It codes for CASSLQGGQIYGYTF.

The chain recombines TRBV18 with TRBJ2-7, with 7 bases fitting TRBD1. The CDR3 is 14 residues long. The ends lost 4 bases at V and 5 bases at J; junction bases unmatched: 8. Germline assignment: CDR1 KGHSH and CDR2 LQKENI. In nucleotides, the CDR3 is TGTGCCAGCTCACGAGCCGGGACAGATCACGAGCAGTACTTC. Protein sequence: CASSRAGTDHEQYF.

The CDR3 sequence is CASSSGGMGTDTQYF. CDR3 sequence (DNA): TGCGCCAGCAGCTCAGGAGGGATGGGCACAGATACGCAGTATTTT. The chain recombines TRBV5-1 with TRBJ2-3; possibly TRBD2 for D (6 bases). The germline gives CDR1 SGHRS, CDR2 YFSETQ. The CDR3 has 15 residues. V was shortened by 3 bases and J by 1 base, with 12 bases between the two germline ends.

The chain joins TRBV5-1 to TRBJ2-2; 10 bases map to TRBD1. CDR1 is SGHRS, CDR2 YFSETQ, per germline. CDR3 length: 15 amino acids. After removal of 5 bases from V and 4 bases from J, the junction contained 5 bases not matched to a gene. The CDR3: CASSSTGGTTGELFF. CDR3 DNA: TGCGCCAGCAGTTCGACAGGGGGCACCACCGGGGAGCTGTTTTTT.

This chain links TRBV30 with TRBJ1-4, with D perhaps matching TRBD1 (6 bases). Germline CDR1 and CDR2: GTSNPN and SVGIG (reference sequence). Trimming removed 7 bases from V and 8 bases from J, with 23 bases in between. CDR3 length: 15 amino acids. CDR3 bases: TGTGCCTCAAATCCACCGGGGGGCATGGGGGAAAAACTGTTTTTT. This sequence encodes CASNPPGGMGEKLFF.

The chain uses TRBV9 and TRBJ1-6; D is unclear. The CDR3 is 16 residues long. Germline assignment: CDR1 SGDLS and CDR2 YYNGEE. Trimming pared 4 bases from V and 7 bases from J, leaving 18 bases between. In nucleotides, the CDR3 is TGTGCCAGCAGCCCCCAAGGAGGCTACGCCAATTCACCCCTCCACTTT. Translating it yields CASSPQGGYANSPLHF.

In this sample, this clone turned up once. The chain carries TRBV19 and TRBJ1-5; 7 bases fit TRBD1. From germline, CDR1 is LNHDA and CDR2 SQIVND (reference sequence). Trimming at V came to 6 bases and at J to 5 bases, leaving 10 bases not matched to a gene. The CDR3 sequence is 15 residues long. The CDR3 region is CASSLGQARDQPQHF. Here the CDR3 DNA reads TGTGCCAGTAGCCTAGGACAGGCGCGGGATCAGCCCCAGCATTTT.

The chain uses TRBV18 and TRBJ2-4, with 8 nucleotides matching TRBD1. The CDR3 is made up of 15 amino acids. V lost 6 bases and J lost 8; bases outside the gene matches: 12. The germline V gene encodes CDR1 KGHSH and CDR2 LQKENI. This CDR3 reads CASSLDRVRLDIQYF. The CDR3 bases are TGTGCCAGCTCCCTGGACAGGGTCCGCTTAGACATTCAGTACTTC.